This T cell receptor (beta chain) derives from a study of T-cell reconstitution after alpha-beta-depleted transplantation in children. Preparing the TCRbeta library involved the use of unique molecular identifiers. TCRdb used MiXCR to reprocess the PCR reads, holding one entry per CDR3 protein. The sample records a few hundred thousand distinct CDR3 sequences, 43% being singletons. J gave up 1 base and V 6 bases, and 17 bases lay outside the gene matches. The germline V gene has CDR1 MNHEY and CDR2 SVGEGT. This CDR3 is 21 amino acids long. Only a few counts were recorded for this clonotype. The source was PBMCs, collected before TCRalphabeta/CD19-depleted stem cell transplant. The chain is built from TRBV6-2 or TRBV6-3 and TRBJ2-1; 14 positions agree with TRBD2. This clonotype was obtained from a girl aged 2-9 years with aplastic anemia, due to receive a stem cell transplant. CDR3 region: CASRPGTSGSWTTESYNEQFF. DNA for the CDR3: TGTGCCAGCAGGCCCGGGACTAGCGGGAGTTGGACCACAGAATCCTACAATGAGCAGTTCTTC.